This T cell receptor (beta chain) was obtained from a study of cytomegalovirus exposure and HLA in healthy donors. The primer mix had 60 Vbeta and 13 Jbeta primers. Clones were sequenced by immunoSEQ multiplex PCR, and TCRdb holds only the in-frame ones, with some missing. The sample yields hundreds of thousands of clones, more than 85% seen once. In germline, CDR1 is SGHRS, CDR2 YFSETQ. This CDR3 has 14 amino acids. V lost 0 bases and J lost 0, with 6 bases in between. The rearrangement links TRBV5-1 to TRBJ1-1; D gene ambiguous. Sequencing used PBMCs. This receptor was taken from a woman younger than 30 in good health and CMV-seronegative. The DNA of the CDR3 is TGCGCCAGCAGCTTGGGGGCTATGAACACTGAAGCTTTCTTT. Translation gives CASSLGAMNTEAFF.